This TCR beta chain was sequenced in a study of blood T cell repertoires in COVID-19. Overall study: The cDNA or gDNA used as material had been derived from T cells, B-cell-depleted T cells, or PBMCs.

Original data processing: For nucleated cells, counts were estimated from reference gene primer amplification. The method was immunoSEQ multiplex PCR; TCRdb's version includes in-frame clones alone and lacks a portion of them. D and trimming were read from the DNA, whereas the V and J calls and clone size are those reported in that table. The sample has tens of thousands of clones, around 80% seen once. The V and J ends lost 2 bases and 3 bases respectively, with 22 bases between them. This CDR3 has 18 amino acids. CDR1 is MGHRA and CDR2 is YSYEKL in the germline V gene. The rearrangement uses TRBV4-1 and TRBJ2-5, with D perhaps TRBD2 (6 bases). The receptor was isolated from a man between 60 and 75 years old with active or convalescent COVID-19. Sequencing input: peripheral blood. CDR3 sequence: CASSQSRDSSAREETQYF. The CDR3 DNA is TGCGCCAGCAGCCAAAGTCGGGACTCCTCGGCTCGAGAAGAGACCCAGTACTTC.